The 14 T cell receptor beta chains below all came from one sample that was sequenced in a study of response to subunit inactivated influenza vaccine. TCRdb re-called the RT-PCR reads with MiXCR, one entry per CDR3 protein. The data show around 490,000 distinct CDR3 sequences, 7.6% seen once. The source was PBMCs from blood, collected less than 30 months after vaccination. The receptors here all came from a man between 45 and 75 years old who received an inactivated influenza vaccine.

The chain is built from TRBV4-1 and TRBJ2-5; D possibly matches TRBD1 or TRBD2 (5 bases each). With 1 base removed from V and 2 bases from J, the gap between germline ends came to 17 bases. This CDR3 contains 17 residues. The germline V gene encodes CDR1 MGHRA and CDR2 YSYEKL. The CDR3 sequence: CASSQGPARGFQETQYF. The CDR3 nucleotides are TGCGCCAGCAGCCAAGGCCCTGCGAGGGGCTTTCAAGAGACCCAGTACTTC.

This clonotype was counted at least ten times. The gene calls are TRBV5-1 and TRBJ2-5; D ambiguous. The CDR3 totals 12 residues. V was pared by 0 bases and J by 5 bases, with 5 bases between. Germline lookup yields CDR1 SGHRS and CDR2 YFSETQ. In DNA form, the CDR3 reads TGCGCCAGCAGCTTGGGTTCGGAGACCCAGTACTTC. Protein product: CASSLGSETQYF.

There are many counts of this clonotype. CDR3 region: CASSYAVVSTEAFF. DNA of the CDR3: TGTGCCAGCAGTTATGCGGTCGTGAGCACTGAAGCTTTCTTT. V is TRBV6-2 or TRBV6-3 and J is TRBJ1-1; no clear D gene. The CDR3 has 14 residues. Trimming removed 3 bases from V and 4 bases from J, with 12 bases in between. CDR1 and CDR2 (germline): MNHEY, SVGEGT.

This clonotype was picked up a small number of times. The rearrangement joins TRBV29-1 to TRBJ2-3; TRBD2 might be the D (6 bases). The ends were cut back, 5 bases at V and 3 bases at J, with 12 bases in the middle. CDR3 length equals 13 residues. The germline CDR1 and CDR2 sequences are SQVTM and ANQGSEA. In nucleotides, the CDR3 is TGCAGCGTTTGTATCGGGGGAACAGATACGCAGTATTTT. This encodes CSVCIGGTDTQYF.

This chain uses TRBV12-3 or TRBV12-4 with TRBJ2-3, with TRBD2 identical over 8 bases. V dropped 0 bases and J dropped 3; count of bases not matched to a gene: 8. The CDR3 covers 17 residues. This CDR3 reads CASSLAQLAVPTDTQYF. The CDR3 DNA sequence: TGTGCCAGCAGTTTAGCGCAACTAGCGGTGCCGACAGATACGCAGTATTTT.

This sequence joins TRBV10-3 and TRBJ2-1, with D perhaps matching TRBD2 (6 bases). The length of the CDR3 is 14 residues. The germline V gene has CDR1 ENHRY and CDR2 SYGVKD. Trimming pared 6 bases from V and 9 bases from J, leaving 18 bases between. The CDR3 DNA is TGTGCCATCAGCGGACGAGACGCGCGGGGTGAGCAGTTCTTC. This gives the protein CAISGRDARGEQFF.

Written as DNA, the CDR3 is TGTGCCAGCAGCCAATACAACACAGATACGCAGTATTTT. It translates to CASSQYNTDTQYF. The rearrangement links TRBV3-1 to TRBJ2-3; no reliable D call. The length of the CDR3 is 13 residues. Germline values: CDR1 LGHDT, CDR2 YNNKEL (reference sequence). The V end was cut by 2 bases, the J end by 2 bases, with 5 bases between.

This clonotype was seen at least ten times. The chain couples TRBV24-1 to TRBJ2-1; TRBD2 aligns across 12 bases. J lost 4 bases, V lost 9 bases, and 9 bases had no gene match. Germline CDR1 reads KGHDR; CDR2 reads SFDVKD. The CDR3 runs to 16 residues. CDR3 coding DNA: TGTGCCACCTGCCCGGTCGGGACTAGCGGGTACAATGAGCAGTTCTTC. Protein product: CATCPVGTSGYNEQFF.

The CDR3 sequence is CASSFPRTSKEQFF. The CDR3, as DNA: TGTGCCAGCAGTTTCCCTCGAACATCAAAGGAGCAGTTCTTC. This chain uses TRBV28 with TRBJ2-1; D is uncertain. CDR1 and CDR2 from the germline V gene are MDHEN and SYDVKM. V lost 3 bases and J 10 bases, leaving 16 bases between the germline ends. This CDR3 is built from 14 residues.

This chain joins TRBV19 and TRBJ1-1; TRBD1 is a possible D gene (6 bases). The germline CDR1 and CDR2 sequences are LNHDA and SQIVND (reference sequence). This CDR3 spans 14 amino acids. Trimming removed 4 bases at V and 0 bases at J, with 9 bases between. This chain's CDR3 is CASSKQGLNTEAFF. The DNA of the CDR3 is TGTGCCAGTAGTAAGCAGGGGTTGAACACTGAAGCTTTCTTT.

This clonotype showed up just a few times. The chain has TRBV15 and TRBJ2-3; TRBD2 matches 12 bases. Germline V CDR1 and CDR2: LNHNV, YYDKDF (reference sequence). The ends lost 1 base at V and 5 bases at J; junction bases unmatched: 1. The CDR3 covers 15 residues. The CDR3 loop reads CATSRASGGEDTQYF. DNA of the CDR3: TGTGCCACCAGCAGAGCTAGCGGGGGGGAAGATACGCAGTATTTT.

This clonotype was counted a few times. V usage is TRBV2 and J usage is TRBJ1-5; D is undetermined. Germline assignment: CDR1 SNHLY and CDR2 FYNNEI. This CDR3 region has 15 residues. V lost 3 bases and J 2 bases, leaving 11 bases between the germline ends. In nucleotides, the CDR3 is TGTGCCAGCAGTGATGACCCTCCGGGCAATCAGCCCCAGCATTTT. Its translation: CASSDDPPGNQPQHF.

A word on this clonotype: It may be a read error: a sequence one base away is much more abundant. CDR3 loop: CASSWGRVGETQYF. The CDR3 nucleotides are TGTGCCAGCAGTTGGGGTAGAGTAGGTGAGACCCAGTACTTC. This chain uses TRBV2 with TRBJ2-5; D is unclear. The CDR3 has 14 amino acids. The V and J ends lost 5 bases and 5 bases respectively, with 15 bases between them. CDR1 is SNHLY and CDR2 is FYNNEI in the germline V gene. Drawing the rest from reference TRBV2 and TRBJ2-5, the complete variable domain is EPEVTQTPSHQVTQMGQEVILRCVPISNHLYFYWYRQILGQKVEFLVSFYNNEISEKSEIFDDQFSVERPDGSNFTLKIRSTKLEDSAMYFCASSWGRVGETQYFGPGTRLLVL.

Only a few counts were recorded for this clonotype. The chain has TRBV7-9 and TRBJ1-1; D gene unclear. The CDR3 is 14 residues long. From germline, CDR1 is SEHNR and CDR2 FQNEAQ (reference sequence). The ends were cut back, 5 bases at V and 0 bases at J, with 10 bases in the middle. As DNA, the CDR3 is TGTGCCAGCAGCGCAGCCGCATTGAACACTGAAGCTTTCTTT. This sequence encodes CASSAAALNTEAFF.